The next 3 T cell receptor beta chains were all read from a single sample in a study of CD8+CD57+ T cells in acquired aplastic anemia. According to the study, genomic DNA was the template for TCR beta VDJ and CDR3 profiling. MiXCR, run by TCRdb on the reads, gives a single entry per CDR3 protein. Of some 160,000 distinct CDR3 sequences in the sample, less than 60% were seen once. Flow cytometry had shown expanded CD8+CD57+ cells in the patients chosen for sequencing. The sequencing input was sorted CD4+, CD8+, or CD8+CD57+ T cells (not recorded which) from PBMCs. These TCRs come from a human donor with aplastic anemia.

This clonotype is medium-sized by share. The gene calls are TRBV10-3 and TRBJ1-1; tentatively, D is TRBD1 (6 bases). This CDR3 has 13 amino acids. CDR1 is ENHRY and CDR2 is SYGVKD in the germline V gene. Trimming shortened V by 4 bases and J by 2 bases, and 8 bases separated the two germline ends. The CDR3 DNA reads TGTGCCATCAGTGGCGGGGGCAACACTGAAGCTTTCTTT. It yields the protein CAISGGGNTEAFF.

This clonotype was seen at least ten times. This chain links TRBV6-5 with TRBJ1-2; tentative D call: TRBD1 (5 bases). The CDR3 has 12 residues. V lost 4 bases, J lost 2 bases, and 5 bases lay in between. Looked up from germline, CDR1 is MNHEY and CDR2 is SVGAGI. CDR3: CASSWGNYGYTF. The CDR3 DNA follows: TGTGCCAGCAGTTGGGGGAACTATGGCTACACCTTC.

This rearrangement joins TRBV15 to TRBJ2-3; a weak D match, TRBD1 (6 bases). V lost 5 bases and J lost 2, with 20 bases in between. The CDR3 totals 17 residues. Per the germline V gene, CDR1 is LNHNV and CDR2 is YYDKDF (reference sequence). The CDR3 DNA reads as TGTGCCACCAGCCGTCGTGCACAGGGAACTTCCACAGATACGCAGTATTTT. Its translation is CATSRRAQGTSTDTQYF.